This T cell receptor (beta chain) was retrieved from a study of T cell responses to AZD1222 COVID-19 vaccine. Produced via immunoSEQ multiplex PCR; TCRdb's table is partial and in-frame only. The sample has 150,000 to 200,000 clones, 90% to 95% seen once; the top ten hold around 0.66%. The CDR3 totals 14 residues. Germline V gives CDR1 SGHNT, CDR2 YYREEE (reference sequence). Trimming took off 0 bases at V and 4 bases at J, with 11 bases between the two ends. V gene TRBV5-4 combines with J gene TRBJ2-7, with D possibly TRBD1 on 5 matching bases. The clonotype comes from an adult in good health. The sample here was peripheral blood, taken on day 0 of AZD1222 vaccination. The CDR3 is CASSLEGNLYEQYF. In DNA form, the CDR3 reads TGTGCCAGCAGCTTGGAGGGGAATCTATACGAGCAGTACTTC. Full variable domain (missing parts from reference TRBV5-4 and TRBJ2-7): ETGVTQSPTHLIKTRGQQVTLRCSSQSGHNTVSWYQQALGQGPQFIFQYYREEENGRGNFPPRFSGLQFPNYSSELNVNALELDDSALYLCASSLEGNLYEQYFGPGTRLTVT.